The 17 T cell receptor beta chains below were found in one sample sequenced in a study of blood T cells in healthy people across ages. Alongside a J-beta primer mix, a sample-barcoded 5' primer served in a second PCR lasting roughly 7 to 11 cycles. TCRdb recomputed calls from the 5' RACE reads with MiXCR, one row per CDR3 protein. The profile shows 950,000 to 1,200,000 distinct CDR3 sequences, roughly two fifths of them singletons. The sample taken for sequencing was blood. These receptors came from a man younger than 30 in good health.

The sample holds a few counts of this clonotype. The rearrangement uses TRBV28 and TRBJ1-4, with D perhaps matching TRBD1 (6 bases). Trimming removed 6 bases at V and 8 bases at J, with 13 bases between. CDR1 and CDR2 (germline): MDHEN, SYDVKM. The CDR3 length is 13 residues. The CDR3 DNA reads as TGTGCCAGCAGAACAGGGTGGATGGAAAAACTGTTTTTT. Translation gives CASRTGWMEKLFF.

This chain uses TRBV20-1 with TRBJ1-4; tentative D call: TRBD1 (5 bases). Looked up from germline, CDR1 is DFQATT and CDR2 is SNEGSKA (reference sequence). The V end was cut by 6 bases, the J end by 5 bases, with 16 bases between. The CDR3 sequence is 14 residues long. The DNA for the CDR3 is TGCAGTGCCCCGGCGCGAGGACAAAATGAAAAACTGTTTTTT. Translated, it gives CSAPARGQNEKLFF.

There are many counts of this clonotype. The chain uses TRBV20-1 and TRBJ2-7, with D unclear. The V gene's germline CDR1 is DFQATT and CDR2 SNEGSKA (reference sequence). The V end lost 3 bases, the J end lost 5 bases, and 17 bases lay between the germline ends. CDR3 length: 14 amino acids. The CDR3 DNA reads as TGCAGTGCTAGGCCGGTGTCAAACCCCCACGAGCAGTACTTC. Residues: CSARPVSNPHEQYF.

The gene calls are TRBV7-2 and TRBJ2-5, with unresolved D. CDR3 size: 16 residues. Germline V lookup: CDR1 SGHTA, CDR2 FQGNSA. Trimming stripped 0 bases from V and 11 bases from J, with 22 bases between. The CDR3 loop is CASSLAHGSPYNEQYF. In DNA, the CDR3 is TGTGCCAGCAGCTTAGCGCACGGGTCCCCCTACAATGAGCAGTACTTC. The full variable domain, completed using reference TRBV7-2 and TRBJ2-5, is GAGVSQSPSNKVTEKGKDVELRCDPISGHTALYWYRQSLGQGLEFLIYFQGNSAPDKSGLPSDRFSAERTGGSVSTLTIQRTQQEDSAVYLCASSLAHGSPYNEQYFGPGTRLLVL.

The chain employs TRBV12-3 or TRBV12-4 and TRBJ2-1; 11 bases line up with TRBD2. J was trimmed by 4 bases and V by 4 bases; bases with no gene match: 12. This CDR3 is built from 18 residues. CDR3 in DNA: TGTGCCAGCAGTTCCTCTAGCGGGGGGCGCCAGCAATACAATGAGCAGTTCTTC. It translates to CASSSSSGGRQQYNEQFF.

This clonotype came up once. The V call is TRBV7-6, the J call TRBJ1-5, with D uncertain. Germline V CDR1 and CDR2: SGHVS, FNYEAQ. The CDR3 spans 14 residues. V lost 1 base to trimming and J lost 10 bases, with 14 bases between them. This CDR3 is CASSLEAYQAPQHF. For the CDR3, the DNA is TGTGCCAGCAGCTTAGAAGCTTATCAGGCCCCCCAGCATTTT. The variable domain in full, with the rest retrieved from reference TRBV7-6 and TRBJ1-5, is GAGVSQSPRYKVTKRGQDVALRCDPISGHVSLYWYRQALGQGPEFLTYFNYEAQQDKSGLPNDRFSAERPEGSISTLTIQRTEQRDSAMYRCASSLEAYQAPQHFGDGTRLSIL.

The rearrangement joins TRBV13 to TRBJ1-1; no clear D. Germline CDR1 PRHDT, CDR2 FYEKMQ (reference sequence). The CDR3 runs to 15 residues. V lost 5 bases and J lost 0, with 13 bases in between. As DNA, the CDR3 is TGTGCCAGCAGCCCCTTCCAACAGCTGAACACTGAAGCTTTCTTT. Translating it yields CASSPFQQLNTEAFF.

The chain recombines TRBV12-3 or TRBV12-4 with TRBJ2-1, with D perhaps matching TRBD1 (6 bases). The CDR3 consists of 17 residues. With 4 bases removed from V and 6 bases from J, the gap between germline ends came to 22 bases. The DNA of the CDR3 is TGTGCCAGCAGTTCCCGAGCAGGGGTAGTTCTTAGCAATGAGCAGTTCTTC. Translated, it gives CASSSRAGVVLSNEQFF.

The rearrangement uses TRBV27 and TRBJ1-2, with 10 bases aligning to TRBD1. Germline CDR1 and CDR2: MNHEY and SMNVEV (reference sequence). Unmatched junction bases numbered 7, after V lost 2 bases and J lost 4 bases. The CDR3 is 16 amino acids. The CDR3: CASSLVSGQGIYGYTF. The DNA of the CDR3 is TGTGCCAGCAGTTTAGTGTCGGGACAGGGGATCTATGGCTACACCTTC.

The genes are TRBV29-1 and TRBJ2-3, with 10 bases matching TRBD2. The CDR3 sequence is 19 residues long. CDR1 and CDR2 (germline): SQVTM, ANQGSEA. The V gene end was trimmed by 0 bases and the J gene end by 0 bases; junction bases not matched to a gene: 12. The CDR3 reads CSVEDRGGLAGVSTDTQYF. The CDR3 DNA follows: TGCAGCGTTGAAGATCGGGGGGGGCTAGCGGGGGTGAGCACAGATACGCAGTATTTT.

Concerning this clonotype itself: One end of the junction is discordant with germline, which a read error may explain. CDR3: CASSQLSYYRRQWGYIF. CDR3 DNA: TGTGCCAGCAGCCAACTAAGCTATTACAGGAGGCAGTGGGGCTACATCTTC. This sequence joins TRBV3-1 and TRBJ1-2, with D perhaps TRBD1 (5 bases). CDR1 is LGHDT, CDR2 YNNKEL, per germline (reference sequence). This CDR3 region has 17 residues.

The chain joins TRBV20-1 to TRBJ1-2; D is uncertain. The CDR3 has 13 amino acids. Looked up from germline, CDR1 is DFQATT and CDR2 is SNEGSKA (reference sequence). V was pared by 6 bases and J by 5 bases, with 16 bases between. DNA for the CDR3: TGCAGTGCCCGGCTCCTGGACTCATATGGCTACACCTTC. Translation gives CSARLLDSYGYTF.

This clonotype was counted only a few times. CDR3 loop: CASGQGPEAFF. The CDR3 coding sequence is TGTGCCAGCGGACAGGGTCCTGAAGCTTTCTTT. This sequence joins TRBV6-5 and TRBJ1-1, with TRBD1 identical over 8 bases. The germline gives CDR1 MNHEY, CDR2 SVGAGI. V shed 8 bases, J shed 6 bases, and the junction held 2 bases outside the gene matches. CDR3 length equals 11 residues.

Regarding this clonotype: An end of the junction differs from the germline gene, which may be a read error. The chain is built from TRBV9 and TRBJ2-1; no firm D call. CDR1 is SGDLS and CDR2 is YYNGEE in the germline V gene. This CDR3 has 14 amino acids. CDR3 sequence (DNA): TGTGCCAGCAGCGTAGTGTCATCCTGCAATGAGCAGTTCTTC. This codes for CASSVVSSCNEQFF.

Regarding this clonotype: Sequence at one end of the junction differs from germline and may be a read error. V is TRBV28 and J is TRBJ1-6, with 7 bases that match TRBD1. Germline V CDR1 and CDR2: MDHEN, SYDVKM. The length of the CDR3 is 15 residues. The CDR3: CASSFPDRAGSPPHF. The CDR3 DNA is TGTGCCAGCAGTTTTCCTGACAGGGCCGGTTCACCCCCCCACTTT.

The chain has TRBV11-2 and TRBJ2-2, with D uncertain. Germline V CDR1 and CDR2: SGHAT, FQNNGV. The length of the CDR3 is 12 residues. V dropped 7 bases and J dropped 8 bases, with 11 bases sitting between them. The CDR3 DNA sequence: TGTGCCAGCACCCGGTATCGGGGGGAGCTGTTTTTT. Amino acid sequence: CASTRYRGELFF.

This clonotype was detected ten times or more. V usage is TRBV20-1 and J usage is TRBJ2-1, with D uncertain. Germline values: CDR1 DFQATT, CDR2 SNEGSKA (reference sequence). V was pared by 4 bases and J by 7 bases, with 5 bases between. The CDR3 length is 10 residues. The CDR3 loop reads CSATLNEQFF. The CDR3 DNA sequence: TGCAGTGCTACATTAAATGAGCAGTTCTTC.